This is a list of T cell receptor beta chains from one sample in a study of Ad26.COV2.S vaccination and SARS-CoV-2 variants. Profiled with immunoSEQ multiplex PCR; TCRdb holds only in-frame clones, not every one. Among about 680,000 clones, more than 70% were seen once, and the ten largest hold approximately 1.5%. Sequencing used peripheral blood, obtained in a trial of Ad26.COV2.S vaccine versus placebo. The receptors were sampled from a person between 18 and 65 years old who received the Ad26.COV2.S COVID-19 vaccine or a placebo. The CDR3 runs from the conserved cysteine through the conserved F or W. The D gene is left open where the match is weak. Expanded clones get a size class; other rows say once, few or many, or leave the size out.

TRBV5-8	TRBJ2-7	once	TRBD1	CASSDSGTGIYEQYF	TGTGCCAGCAGCGATTCCGGGACAGGGATCTACGAGCAGTACTTC
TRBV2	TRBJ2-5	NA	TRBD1	CASSARTGAETQYF	TGTGCCAGCAGTGCTCGGACAGGGGCAGAGACCCAGTACTTC
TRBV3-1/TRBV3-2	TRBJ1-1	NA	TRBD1	CASRPTDRGLTEAFF	TGTGCCAGCAGACCGACAGACAGGGGGCTCACTGAAGCTTTCTTT
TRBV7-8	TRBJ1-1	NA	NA	CASSHRAGTEAFF	TGTGCCAGCAGCCACAGGGCCGGCACTGAAGCTTTCTTT
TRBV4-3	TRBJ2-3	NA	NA	CASSQDPTDTQYF	TGCGCCAGCAGCCAGGATCCTACAGATACGCAGTATTTT
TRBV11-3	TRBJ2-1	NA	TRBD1	CASSRTGYNEQFF	TGTGCCAGCAGCCGGACAGGGTACAATGAGCAGTTCTTC
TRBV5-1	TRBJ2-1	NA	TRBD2	CASSSGLAGVSYNEQFF	TGCGCCAGCAGCTCGGGACTAGCGGGAGTATCCTACAATGAGCAGTTCTTC
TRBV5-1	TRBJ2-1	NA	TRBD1	CASSLQGAYNEQFF	TGCGCCAGCAGCCTGCAGGGGGCCTACAATGAGCAGTTCTTC
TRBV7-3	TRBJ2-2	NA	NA	CASSLGTPNTGELFF	TGTGCCAGCAGCTTAGGGACACCTAACACCGGGGAGCTGTTTTTT
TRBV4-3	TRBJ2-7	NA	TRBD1	CASSRYLRDRAYEQYF	TGCGCCAGCAGCCGCTACTTAAGGGACAGGGCCTACGAGCAGTACTTC
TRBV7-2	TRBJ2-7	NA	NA	CASSLGGRGPYEQYF	TGTGCCAGCAGCTTAGGTGGCAGGGGTCCCTACGAGCAGTACTTC
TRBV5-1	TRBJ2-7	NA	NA	CASSDGLMLSYEQYF	TGCGCCAGCAGCGACGGACTAATGCTCTCCTACGAGCAGTACTTC
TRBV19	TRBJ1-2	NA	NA	CASSLGRRGVIGYTF	TGTGCCAGTAGTCTAGGACGGAGAGGGGTAATCGGCTACACCTTC
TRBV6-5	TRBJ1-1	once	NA	CASRGHGNTEAFF	TGTGCCAGCAGGGGTCACGGGAACACTGAAGCTTTCTTT
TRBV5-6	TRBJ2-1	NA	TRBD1	CASSPDRVGEQFF	TGTGCCAGCAGCCCGGACAGGGTGGGTGAGCAGTTCTTC
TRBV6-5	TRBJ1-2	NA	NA	CASSYSSGNYGYTF	TGTGCCAGCAGTTACTCGTCAGGGAACTATGGCTACACCTTC
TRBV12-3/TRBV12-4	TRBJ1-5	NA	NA	CASSLNSNQPQHF	TGTGCCAGCAGCCTCAATAGCAATCAGCCCCAGCATTTT
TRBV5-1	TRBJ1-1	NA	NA	CASRDYEATEAFF	TGCGCCAGCAGGGATTATGAGGCCACTGAAGCTTTCTTT
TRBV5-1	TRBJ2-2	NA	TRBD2	CASRVASGTNTGELFF	TGCGCCAGCAGAGTCGCTAGCGGGACGAACACCGGGGAGCTGTTTTTT
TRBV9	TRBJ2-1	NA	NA	CASSDTNEQFF	TGTGCCAGCAGCGACACGAATGAGCAGTTCTTC
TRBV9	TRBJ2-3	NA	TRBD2	CASSERGGGSLDTQYF	TGTGCCAGCAGCGAGAGGGGTGGCGGGAGCTTGGATACGCAGTATTTT
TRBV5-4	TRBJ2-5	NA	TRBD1	CASSEGQRETQYF	TGTGCCAGCAGCGAGGGACAGCGGGAGACCCAGTACTTC
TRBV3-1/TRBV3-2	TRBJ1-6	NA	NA	CASSQGNTNSPLHF	TGTGCCAGCAGCCAAGGGAACACGAATTCACCCCTCCACTTT
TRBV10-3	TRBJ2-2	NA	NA	CASSGQGGGELFF	NA
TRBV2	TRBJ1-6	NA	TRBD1	CASSEETGTPLHF	TGTGCCAGCAGTGAAGAGACAGGGACACCCCTCCACTTT
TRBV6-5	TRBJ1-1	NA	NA	CASQAGRNTEAFF	TGTGCCAGCCAGGCGGGGCGGAACACTGAAGCTTTCTTT
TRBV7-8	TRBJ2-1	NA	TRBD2	CASTRAGAVGNEQFF	TGTGCCAGCACCCGAGCGGGGGCGGTGGGCAATGAGCAGTTCTTC
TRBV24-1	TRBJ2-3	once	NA	CATRGGQSDTQYF	TGTGCCACCCGAGGGGGGCAATCAGATACGCAGTATTTT
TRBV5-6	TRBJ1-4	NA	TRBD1	CASSSSGTGDEKLFF	TGTGCCAGCAGCTCCTCCGGGACAGGGGATGAAAAACTGTTTTTT
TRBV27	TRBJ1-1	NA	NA	CASSLKQGEAFF	TGTGCCAGCAGTTTAAAACAGGGTGAAGCTTTCTTT
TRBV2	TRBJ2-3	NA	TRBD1	CASSDRDRGKDTQYF	TGTGCCAGCAGTGACCGGGACAGGGGGAAAGATACGCAGTATTTT
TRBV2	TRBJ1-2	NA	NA	CADGEADYGYTF	TGTGCCGATGGGGAGGCGGACTATGGCTACACCTTC
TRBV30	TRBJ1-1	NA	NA	CAWSVSTEAFF	TGTGCCTGGAGTGTAAGCACTGAAGCTTTCTTT
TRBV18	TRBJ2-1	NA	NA	CASSPMEYNEQFF	TGTGCCAGCTCACCAATGGAGTACAATGAGCAGTTCTTC
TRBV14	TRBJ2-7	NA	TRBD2	CASSQVSSGPYEQYF	TGTGCCAGCAGCCAAGTATCTAGCGGACCTTACGAGCAGTACTTC
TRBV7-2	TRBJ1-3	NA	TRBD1	CASSFSRDRATGNTIYF	TGTGCCAGCAGCTTTTCCCGGGACAGGGCAACTGGAAACACCATATATTTT
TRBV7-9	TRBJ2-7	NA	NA	CASSRPSHSYEQYF	TGTGCCAGCAGCCGACCTTCACACTCCTACGAGCAGTACTTC
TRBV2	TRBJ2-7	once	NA	CASRFSATTYEQYF	TGTGCCTCCCGGTTCTCAGCGACGACCTACGAGCAGTACTTC
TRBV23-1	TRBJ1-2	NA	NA	CASSQSVEAAGEGYTF	TGCGCCAGCAGTCAATCGGTCGAGGCGGCGGGGGAGGGCTACACCTTC
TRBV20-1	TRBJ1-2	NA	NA	CSASNRVNYGYTF	TGCAGTGCTAGTAACCGGGTTAACTATGGCTACACCTTC
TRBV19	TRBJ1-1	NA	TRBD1	CASSIQGGMNTEAFF	TGTGCCAGTAGTATCCAGGGGGGGATGAACACTGAAGCTTTCTTT
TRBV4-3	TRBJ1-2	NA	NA	CASSQEGANYGYTF	TGCGCCAGCAGCCAAGAGGGGGCTAACTATGGCTACACCTTC
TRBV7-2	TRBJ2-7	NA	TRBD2	CASSLSGSGYEQYF	TGTGCCAGCAGCTTAAGCGGGAGCGGATACGAGCAGTACTTC
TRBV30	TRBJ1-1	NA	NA	CAWKGTQLAFF	TGTGCCTGGAAGGGAACGCAGCTCGCTTTCTTT
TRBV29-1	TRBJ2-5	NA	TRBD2	CSVRRLAGYQETQYF	TGCAGCGTTAGGAGACTAGCGGGGTACCAAGAGACCCAGTACTTC
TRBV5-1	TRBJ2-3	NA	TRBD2	CASSSDPLAGGGDTQYF	TGCGCCAGCAGCTCAGACCCTCTAGCGGGGGGCGGAGATACGCAGTATTTT
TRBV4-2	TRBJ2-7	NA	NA	CASSQDRSGETITYEQYF	TGTGCCAGCAGCCAAGATAGATCGGGTGAGACAATTACCTACGAGCAGTACTTC
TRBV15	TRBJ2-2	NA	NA	CATSRATPGYTGELFF	TGTGCCACCAGCAGAGCCACTCCGGGTTACACCGGGGAGCTGTTTTTT
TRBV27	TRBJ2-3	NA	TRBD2	CASSTRLAGVVGLLTDTQYF	TGTGCCAGCAGTACCCGACTAGCGGGCGTTGTGGGGCTCCTCACAGATACGCAGTATTTT
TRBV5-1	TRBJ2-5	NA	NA	CASSLTGLYQETQYF	TGCGCCAGCAGCTTGACGGGATTGTACCAAGAGACCCAGTACTTC
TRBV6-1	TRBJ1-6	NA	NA	CASSEAPRLSPLHF	TGTGCCAGCAGTGAGGCCCCCCGCCTTTCACCCCTCCACTTT
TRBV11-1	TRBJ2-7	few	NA	CASSVQGILSGEQYF	TGTGCCAGCAGCGTCCAGGGAATCCTGTCTGGCGAGCAGTACTTC
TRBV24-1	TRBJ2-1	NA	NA	CATSDGGRRGNEQFF	TGTGCCACCAGTGATGGGGGGCGGAGGGGCAATGAGCAGTTCTTC